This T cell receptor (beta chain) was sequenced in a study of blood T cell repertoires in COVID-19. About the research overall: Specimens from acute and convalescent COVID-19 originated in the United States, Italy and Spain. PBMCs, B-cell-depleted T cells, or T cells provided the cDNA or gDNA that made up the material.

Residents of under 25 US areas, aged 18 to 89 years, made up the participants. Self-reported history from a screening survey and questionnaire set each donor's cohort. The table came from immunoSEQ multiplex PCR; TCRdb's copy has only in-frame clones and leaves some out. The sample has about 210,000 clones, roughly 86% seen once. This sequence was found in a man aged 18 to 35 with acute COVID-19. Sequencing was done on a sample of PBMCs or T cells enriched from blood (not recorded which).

CDR3 in DNA: TGTGCCAGTAGTCAGGGAATTAATGGCTACACCTTC. Translating gives CASSQGINGYTF. The chain joins TRBV19 to TRBJ1-2; D possibly corresponds to TRBD1 (5 bases). This CDR3 is built from 12 residues. Germline-derived CDR1 and CDR2 are LNHDA and SQIVND (reference sequence). Trimming took off 5 bases at V and 6 bases at J, with 10 bases between the two ends.